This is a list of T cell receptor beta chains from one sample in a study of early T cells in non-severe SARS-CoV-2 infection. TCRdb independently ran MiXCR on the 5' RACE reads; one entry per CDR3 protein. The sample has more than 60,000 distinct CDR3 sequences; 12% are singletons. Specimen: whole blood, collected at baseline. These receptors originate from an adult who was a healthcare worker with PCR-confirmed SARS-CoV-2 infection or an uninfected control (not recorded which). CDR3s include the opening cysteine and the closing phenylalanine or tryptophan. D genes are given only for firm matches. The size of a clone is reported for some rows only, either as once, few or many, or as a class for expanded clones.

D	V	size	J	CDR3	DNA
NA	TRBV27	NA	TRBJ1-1	CASPVGGTPNTEAFF	TGTGCCAGCCCGGTAGGGGGAACACCGAACACTGAAGCTTTCTTT
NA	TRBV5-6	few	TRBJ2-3	CASSFYAQGTDTQYF	TGTGCCAGCAGTTTTTACGCGCAGGGAACAGATACGCAGTATTTT
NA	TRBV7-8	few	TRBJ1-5	CASSLHRDNQPQHF	TGTGCCAGCAGCTTACACAGGGACAATCAGCCCCAGCATTTT
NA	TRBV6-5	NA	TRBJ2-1	CASSYRGGPSSYNEQFF	TGTGCCAGCAGTTATAGGGGGGGGCCCAGCTCCTACAATGAGCAGTTCTTC
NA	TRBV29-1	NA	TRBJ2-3	CSVEKGPDTQYF	TGCAGCGTTGAAAAGGGCCCAGATACGCAGTATTTT
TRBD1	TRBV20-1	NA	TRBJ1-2	CSAREGTGGPTNYGYTF	TGCAGTGCTAGAGAAGGGACAGGGGGTCCCACTAACTATGGCTACACCTTC
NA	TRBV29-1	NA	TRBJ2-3	CSVEVPGSTDTQYF	TGCAGCGTTGAAGTTCCAGGGAGCACAGATACGCAGTATTTT
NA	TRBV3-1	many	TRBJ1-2	CASSQGVSHYGYTF	TGTGCCAGCAGCCAAGGCGTTTCTCACTATGGCTACACCTTC
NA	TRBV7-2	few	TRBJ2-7	CASSSPGNPYEQYF	TGTGCCAGCAGCTCCCCGGGGAACCCCTACGAGCAGTACTTC
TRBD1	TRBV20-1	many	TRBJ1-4	CSPSTGEGEKLFF	TGCAGTCCCTCGACAGGGGAAGGTGAAAAACTGTTTTTT
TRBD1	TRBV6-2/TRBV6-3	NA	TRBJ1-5	CASSNTGTVNQPQHF	TGTGCCAGCAGCAACACGGGGACAGTTAATCAGCCCCAGCATTTT
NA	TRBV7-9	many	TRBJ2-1	CASSPTSGEQFF	TGTGCCAGCAGCCCCACGAGCGGTGAGCAGTTCTTC
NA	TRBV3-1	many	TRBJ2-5	CASSKRSQGGAETQYF	TGTGCCAGCAGCAAAAGGTCCCAGGGAGGAGCAGAGACCCAGTACTTC
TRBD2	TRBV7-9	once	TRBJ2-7	CASSQGLAEYEQYF	TGTGCCAGCAGCCAAGGACTAGCGGAGTACGAGCAGTACTTC
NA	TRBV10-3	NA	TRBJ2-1	CAISADREQFF	TGTGCCATCAGTGCGGACCGTGAGCAGTTCTTC
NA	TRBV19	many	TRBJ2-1	CASSPDASGPYNEQFF	TGTGCCAGTAGTCCTGATGCATCGGGCCCCTACAATGAGCAGTTCTTC
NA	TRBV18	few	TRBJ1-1	CASSPPTGNTEAFF	TGTGCCAGCTCACCACCGACAGGGAACACTGAAGCTTTCTTT
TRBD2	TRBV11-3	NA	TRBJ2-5	CASSSRTSGYQETQYF	TGTGCCAGCAGCTCCCGGACTAGCGGGTATCAAGAGACCCAGTACTTC
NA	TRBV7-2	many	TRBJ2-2	CASSPNPPNTGELFF	TGTGCCAGCAGCCCCAATCCGCCGAACACCGGGGAGCTGTTTTTT
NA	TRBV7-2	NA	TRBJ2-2	CASSLLPQSTGELFF	TGTGCCAGCAGCCTCCTTCCACAGTCCACCGGGGAGCTGTTTTTT
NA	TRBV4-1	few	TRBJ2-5	CASSQAPGPETQYF	TGCGCCAGCAGCCAAGCTCCGGGTCCGGAGACCCAGTACTTC
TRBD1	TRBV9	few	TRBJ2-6	CASSHRTGRPRPGANVLTF	TGTGCCAGCAGCCACCGGACAGGGCGCCCCCGCCCTGGGGCCAACGTCCTGACTTTC
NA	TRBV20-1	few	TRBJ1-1	CSARFGLRFGGLVTEAFF	TGCAGTGCTAGATTCGGTCTGCGATTCGGGGGGCTGGTCACTGAAGCTTTCTTT
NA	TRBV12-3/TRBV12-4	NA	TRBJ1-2	CASSLESGSIYGYTF	TGTGCCAGCAGTTTAGAATCAGGGAGTATCTATGGCTACACCTTC
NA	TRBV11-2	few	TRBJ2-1	CASSFHSNNEQFF	TGTGCCAGCAGCTTTCACAGTAACAATGAGCAGTTCTTC
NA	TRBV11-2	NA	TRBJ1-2	CASSQMTARTF	TGTGCCAGCAGCCAGATGACAGCGCGCACCTTC
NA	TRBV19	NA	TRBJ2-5	CASSMGGRTQYF	TGTGCCAGTAGTATGGGGGGCCGGACCCAGTACTTC
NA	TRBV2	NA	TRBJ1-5	CASGRGNQPQHF	TGTGCCAGCGGCAGGGGTAATCAGCCCCAGCATTTT
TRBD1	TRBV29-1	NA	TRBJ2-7	CSVEYTGTGQYF	TGCAGCGTTGAGTACACAGGGACAGGGCAGTACTTC
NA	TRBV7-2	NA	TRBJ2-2	CASSGGPKTGELFF	TGTGCCAGCAGCGGGGGGCCGAAAACCGGGGAGCTGTTTTTT
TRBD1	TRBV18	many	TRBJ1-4	CASSPQSTGGEKLFF	TGTGCCAGCTCACCGCAATCGACAGGGGGTGAAAAACTGTTTTTT
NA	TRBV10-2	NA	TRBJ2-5	CASSDGVQETQYF	TGCGCCAGCAGTGATGGGGTCCAAGAGACCCAGTACTTC
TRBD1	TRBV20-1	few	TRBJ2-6	CSASHRGTGDLAGANVLTF	TGCAGTGCTAGTCACAGGGGGACAGGGGATTTGGCTGGGGCCAACGTCCTGACTTTC
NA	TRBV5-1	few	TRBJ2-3	CASSLGGGNTDTQYF	TGCGCCAGCAGCTTGGGTGGCGGTAACACAGATACGCAGTATTTT
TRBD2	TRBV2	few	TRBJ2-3	CASSETSGGTDTQYF	TGTGCCAGCAGTGAAACTAGCGGGGGCACAGATACGCAGTATTTT
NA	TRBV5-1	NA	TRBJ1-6	CASKAAGYNSPLHF	TGCGCCAGCAAAGCGGCAGGCTATAATTCACCCCTCCACTTT
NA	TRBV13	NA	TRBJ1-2	CASSSGRIYGYTF	TGTGCCAGCAGCTCGGGACGAATCTATGGCTACACCTTC
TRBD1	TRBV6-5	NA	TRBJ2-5	CASGDRKETQYF	TGTGCCAGCGGGGACAGAAAAGAGACCCAGTACTTC
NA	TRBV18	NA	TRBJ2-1	CASSPRGPEQFF	TGTGCCAGCTCACCACGCGGGCCTGAGCAGTTCTTC
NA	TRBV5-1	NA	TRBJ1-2	CASSLNQGTGYTF	TGCGCCAGCAGCTTGAACCAGGGTACTGGCTACACCTTC
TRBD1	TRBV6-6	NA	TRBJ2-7	CATVGQYYEQYF	TGTGCCACCGTGGGACAGTACTACGAGCAGTACTTC
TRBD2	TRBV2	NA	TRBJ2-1	CASTAGLAGTNEQFF	TGTGCCAGCACCGCCGGACTAGCGGGGACTAATGAGCAGTTCTTC
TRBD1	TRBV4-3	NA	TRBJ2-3	CASSLQGESTDTQYF	TGCGCCAGCAGCCTACAGGGGGAGAGCACAGATACGCAGTATTTT
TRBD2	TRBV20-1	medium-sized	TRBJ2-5	CSARAGLAQTQYF	TGCAGTGCTAGAGCGGGACTAGCCCAGACCCAGTACTTC
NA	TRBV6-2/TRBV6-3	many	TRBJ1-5	CATMTPTGGGQPQHF	TGTGCCACCATGACTCCAACAGGCGGCGGGCAGCCCCAGCATTTT
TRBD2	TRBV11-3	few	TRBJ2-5	CASSLGGTETQYF	TGTGCCAGCAGCTTGGGAGGGACAGAGACCCAGTACTTC
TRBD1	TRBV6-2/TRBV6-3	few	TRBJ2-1	CATLTGTAYNEQFF	TGTGCCACCCTCACCGGGACAGCTTACAATGAGCAGTTCTTC
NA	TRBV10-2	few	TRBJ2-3	CASSEVWGAADTQYF	TGCGCCAGCAGTGAGGTTTGGGGGGCAGCAGATACGCAGTATTTT
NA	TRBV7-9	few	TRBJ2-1	CASSRGIDEQFF	TGTGCCAGCAGCCGTGGGATCGATGAGCAGTTCTTC
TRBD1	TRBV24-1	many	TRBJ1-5	CATSRQGGPQHF	TGTGCCACCAGCAGACAGGGAGGGCCCCAGCATTTT
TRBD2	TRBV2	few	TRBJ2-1	CASSLWLAGNKYNEQFF	TGTGCCAGCAGCCTGTGGCTAGCGGGGAATAAATACAATGAGCAGTTCTTC
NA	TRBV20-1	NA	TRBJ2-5	CSATWRGETQYF	TGCAGTGCTACGTGGAGGGGGGAGACCCAGTACTTC
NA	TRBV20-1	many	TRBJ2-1	CSARVPSGQFF	TGCAGTGCTAGAGTACCCTCCGGGCAGTTCTTC
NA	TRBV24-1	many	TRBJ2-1	CATIQGPYNEQFF	TGTGCCACCATCCAGGGACCCTACAATGAGCAGTTCTTC
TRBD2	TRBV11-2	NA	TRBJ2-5	CASRPLAGGRKTQYF	TGTGCCAGCAGACCCCTAGCGGGGGGGCGAAAGACCCAGTACTTC
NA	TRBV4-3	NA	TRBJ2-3	CASSQDLVGTQYF	TGCGCCAGCAGCCAAGATCTTGTGGGTACGCAGTATTTT
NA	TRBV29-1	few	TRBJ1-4	CSVAREREKLFF	TGCAGCGTTGCCAGGGAGAGGGAAAAACTGTTTTTT